This entry describes one T cell receptor (beta chain). The V gene lost 5 bases and the J gene lost 8 bases, with 16 bases spanning the gap. The CDR3 length is 14 residues. The germline V gene has CDR1 SEHNR and CDR2 FQNEAQ (reference sequence). TCRdb keeps only in-frame clones here, not all; method: immunoSEQ multiplex PCR. Found here are 2 million to 3 million clones, over 85% of them singletons; the top ten hold roughly 0.36%. This sample is part of a study of shared clonotypes between healthy human individuals. Sequenced: naive CD4+ T cells from PBMCs. This sample's subset: CD45RA+ positively selected. This TCR was recovered from a man younger than 35 in good health. Some clones in this sample may be carry-over from other donors' samples. The chain has TRBV7-9 and TRBJ2-1; D is possibly TRBD1 (6 bases). CDR3 in amino acids: CASSNPRGFDEQFF. CDR3 coding DNA: TGTGCCAGCAGCAACCCCAGGGGATTCGATGAGCAGTTCTTC.